The clone carrying this TCR beta chain came up a few times. The target antigen is unknown. The data are from a study of early T cells in non-severe SARS-CoV-2 infection. Overall study context: Sequencing input comprised bulk RNA from unsorted whole blood; chain pairing was not available. Study-level findings and limits: Matching results from VDJdb favored anti-spike CD8 responses, leaving private and CD4 specificities undetected.

The CDR3 covers 14 residues. Trimming took 5 bases from V and 4 from J, leaving 12 bases between them. As part of library construction, unique molecular identifiers were attached to individual cDNA molecules. TCRdb analysed the 5' RACE reads with MiXCR anew, one entry per CDR3 protein. The repertoire holds roughly 20,000 distinct CDR3 sequences, with roughly 3.5% as singletons. Sequencing used whole blood. The sequence was obtained from an adult who was a healthcare worker with PCR-confirmed SARS-CoV-2 infection or an uninfected control (not recorded which). The rearrangement links TRBV12-3 or TRBV12-4 to TRBJ2-1, with D perhaps matching TRBD1 (6 bases). CDR3 sequence: CASSPKTGYNEQFF. The CDR3 DNA sequence: TGTGCCAGCAGTCCGAAGACAGGATACAATGAGCAGTTCTTC.